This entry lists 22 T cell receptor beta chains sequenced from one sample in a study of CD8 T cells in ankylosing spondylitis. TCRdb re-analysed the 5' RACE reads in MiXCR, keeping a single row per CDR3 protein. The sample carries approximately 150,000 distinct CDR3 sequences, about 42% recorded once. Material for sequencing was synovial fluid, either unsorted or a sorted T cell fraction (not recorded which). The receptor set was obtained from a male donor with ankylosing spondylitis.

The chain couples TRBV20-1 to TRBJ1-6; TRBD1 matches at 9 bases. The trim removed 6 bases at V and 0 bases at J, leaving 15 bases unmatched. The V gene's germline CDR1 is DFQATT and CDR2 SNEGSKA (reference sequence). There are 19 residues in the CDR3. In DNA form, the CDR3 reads TGCAGTGCAAGGGACAGGGTATCCTATTGGGCCTCCTATAATTCACCCCTCCACTTT. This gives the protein CSARDRVSYWASYNSPLHF.

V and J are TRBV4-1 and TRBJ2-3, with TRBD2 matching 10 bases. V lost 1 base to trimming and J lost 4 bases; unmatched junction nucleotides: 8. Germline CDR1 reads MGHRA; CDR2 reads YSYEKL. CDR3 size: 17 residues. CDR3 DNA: TGCGCCAGCAGCCAAGGCGTAAGCGGGGGGGTGGCAGATACGCAGTATTTT. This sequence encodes CASSQGVSGGVADTQYF.

Written as DNA, the CDR3 is TGTGCCAGTAGGCTCAGGGGCGCGAGCACAGATACGCAGTATTTT. Encoded protein: CASRLRGASTDTQYF. The rearrangement joins TRBV19 to TRBJ2-3; TRBD1 might be the D (6 bases). The germline CDR1 and CDR2 sequences are LNHDA and SQIVND (reference sequence). The CDR3 length is 15 residues. Trimming removed 6 bases at V and 0 bases at J, with 13 bases between.

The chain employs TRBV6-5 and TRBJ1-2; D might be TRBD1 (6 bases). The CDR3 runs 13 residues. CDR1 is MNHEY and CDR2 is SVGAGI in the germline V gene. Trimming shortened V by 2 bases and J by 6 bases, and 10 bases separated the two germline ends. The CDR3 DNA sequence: TGTGCCAGCAGTTACAAGGGGGGCAATGGCTACACCTTC. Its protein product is CASSYKGGNGYTF.

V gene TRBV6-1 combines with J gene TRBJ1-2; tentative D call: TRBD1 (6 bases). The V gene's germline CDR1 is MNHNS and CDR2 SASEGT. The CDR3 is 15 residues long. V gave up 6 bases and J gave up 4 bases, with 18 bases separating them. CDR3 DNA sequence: TGTGCCAGCAGCCCGAGGACAGCCGGAGGCTATGGCTACACCTTC. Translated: CASSPRTAGGYGYTF.

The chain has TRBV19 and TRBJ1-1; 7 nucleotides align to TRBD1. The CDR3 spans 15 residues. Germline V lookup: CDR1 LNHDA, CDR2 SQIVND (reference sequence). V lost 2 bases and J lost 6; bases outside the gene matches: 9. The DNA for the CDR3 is TGTGCCAGTAGTATAAAGGGGGCCGGTATTGCTGAAGCTTTCTTT. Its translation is CASSIKGAGIAEAFF.

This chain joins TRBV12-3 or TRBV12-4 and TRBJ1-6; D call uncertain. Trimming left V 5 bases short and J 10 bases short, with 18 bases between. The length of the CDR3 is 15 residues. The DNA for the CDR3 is TGTGCCAGCAGTCCCTTAGGCCGGTACGGGTCACCCCTCCACTTT. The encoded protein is CASSPLGRYGSPLHF.

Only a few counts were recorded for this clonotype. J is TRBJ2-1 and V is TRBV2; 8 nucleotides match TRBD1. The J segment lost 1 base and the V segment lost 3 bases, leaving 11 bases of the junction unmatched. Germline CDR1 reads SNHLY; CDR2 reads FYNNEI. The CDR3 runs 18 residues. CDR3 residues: CASSDPRITGGSYNEQFF. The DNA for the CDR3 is TGTGCCAGCAGTGACCCCCGAATAACAGGGGGATCCTACAATGAGCAGTTCTTC.

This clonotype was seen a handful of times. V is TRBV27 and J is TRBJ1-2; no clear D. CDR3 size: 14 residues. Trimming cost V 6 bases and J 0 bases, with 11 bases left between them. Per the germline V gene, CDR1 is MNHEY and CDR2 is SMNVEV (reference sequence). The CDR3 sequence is CASREVGSNYGYTF. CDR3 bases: TGTGCCAGCAGGGAGGTCGGGTCTAACTATGGCTACACCTTC.

The CDR3 DNA follows: TGTGCCAGCAGTCCGGCGGTTAACTATGGCTACACCTTC. Translated: CASSPAVNYGYTF. The chain recombines TRBV27 with TRBJ1-2, with D hard to call. V was pared by 5 bases and J by 1 base, with 8 bases between. The CDR3 covers 13 residues. The V gene's germline CDR1 is MNHEY and CDR2 SMNVEV (reference sequence).

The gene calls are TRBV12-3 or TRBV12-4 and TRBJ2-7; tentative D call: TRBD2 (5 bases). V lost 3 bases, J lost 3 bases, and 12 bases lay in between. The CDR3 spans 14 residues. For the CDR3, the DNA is TGTGCCAGCAGTTTCATTGAGGGCAGCTACGAGCAGTACTTC. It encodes CASSFIEGSYEQYF.

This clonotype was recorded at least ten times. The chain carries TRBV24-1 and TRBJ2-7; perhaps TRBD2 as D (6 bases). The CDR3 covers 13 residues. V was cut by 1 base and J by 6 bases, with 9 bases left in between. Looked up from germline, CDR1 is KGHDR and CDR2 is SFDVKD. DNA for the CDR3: TGTGCCACCAGTGATTTCGTGGGGGGCGAGCAGTACTTC. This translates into CATSDFVGGEQYF.

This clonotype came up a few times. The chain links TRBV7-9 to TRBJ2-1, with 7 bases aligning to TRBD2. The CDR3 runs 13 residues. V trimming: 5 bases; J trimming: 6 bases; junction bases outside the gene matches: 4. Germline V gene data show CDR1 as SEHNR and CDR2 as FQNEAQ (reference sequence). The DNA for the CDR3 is TGTGCCAGCAGCATTGGACTAGGCAATGAGCAGTTCTTC. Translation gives CASSIGLGNEQFF.

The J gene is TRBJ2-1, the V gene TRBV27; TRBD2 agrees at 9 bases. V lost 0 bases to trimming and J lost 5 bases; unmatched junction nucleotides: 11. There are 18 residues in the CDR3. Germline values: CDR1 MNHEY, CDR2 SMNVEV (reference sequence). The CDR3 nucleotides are TGTGCCAGCAGTTTATCGGGGGGGGGCCCTAGCGGGAACAATGAGCAGTTCTTC. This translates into CASSLSGGGPSGNNEQFF.

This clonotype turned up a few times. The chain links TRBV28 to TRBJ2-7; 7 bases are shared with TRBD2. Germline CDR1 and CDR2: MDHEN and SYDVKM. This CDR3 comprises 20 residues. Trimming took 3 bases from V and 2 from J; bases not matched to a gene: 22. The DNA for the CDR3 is TGTGCCAGCAGTTTCAACGCCTGGGACTACTTCCCCCAGCAGGCCTACGAGCAGTACTTC. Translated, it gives CASSFNAWDYFPQQAYEQYF.

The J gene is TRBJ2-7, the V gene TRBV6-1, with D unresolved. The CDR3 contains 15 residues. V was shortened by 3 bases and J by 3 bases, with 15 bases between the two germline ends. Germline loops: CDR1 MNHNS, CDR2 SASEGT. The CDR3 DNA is TGTGCCAGCAGTGAGGACGGTCCCGACCTCTACGAGCAGTACTTC. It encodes CASSEDGPDLYEQYF.

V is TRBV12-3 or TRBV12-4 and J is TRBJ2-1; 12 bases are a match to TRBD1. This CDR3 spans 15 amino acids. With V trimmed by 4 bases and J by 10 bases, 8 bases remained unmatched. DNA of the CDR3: TGTGCCAGCAGTTCCCCGGGACAGGGGGCGGAGGAGCAGTTCTTC. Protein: CASSSPGQGAEEQFF.

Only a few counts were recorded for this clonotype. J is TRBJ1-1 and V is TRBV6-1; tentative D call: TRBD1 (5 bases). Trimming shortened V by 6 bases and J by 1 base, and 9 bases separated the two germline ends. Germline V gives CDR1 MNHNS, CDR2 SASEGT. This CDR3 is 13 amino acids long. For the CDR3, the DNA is TGTGCCAGCAGAACCAGGGAGAACACTGAAGCTTTCTTT. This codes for CASRTRENTEAFF.

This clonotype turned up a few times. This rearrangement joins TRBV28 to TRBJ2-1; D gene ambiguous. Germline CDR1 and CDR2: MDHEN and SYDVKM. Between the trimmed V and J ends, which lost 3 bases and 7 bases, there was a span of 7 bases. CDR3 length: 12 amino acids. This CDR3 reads CASSFIRNEQFF. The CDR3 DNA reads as TGTGCCAGCAGTTTTATAAGAAATGAGCAGTTCTTC. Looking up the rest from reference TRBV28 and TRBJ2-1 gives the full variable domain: DVKVTQSSRYLVKRTGEKVFLECVQDMDHENMFWYRQDPGLGLRLIYFSYDVKMKEKGDIPEGYSVSREKKERFSLILESASTNQTSMYLCASSFIRNEQFFGPGTRLTVL.

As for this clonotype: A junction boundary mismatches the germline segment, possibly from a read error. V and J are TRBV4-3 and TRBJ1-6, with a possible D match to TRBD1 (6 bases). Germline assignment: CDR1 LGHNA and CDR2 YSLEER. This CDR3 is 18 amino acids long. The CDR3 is CTSSPDAHDRWDNSPLHF. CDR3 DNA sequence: TGCACCAGCAGCCCTGATGCCCACGACAGGTGGGATAATTCACCCCTCCACTTT.

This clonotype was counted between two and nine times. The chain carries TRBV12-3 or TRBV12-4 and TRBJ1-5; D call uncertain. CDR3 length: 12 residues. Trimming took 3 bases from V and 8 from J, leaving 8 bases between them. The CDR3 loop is CASSLGSEPQHF. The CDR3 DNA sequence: TGTGCCAGCAGTTTGGGCAGTGAGCCCCAGCATTTT.

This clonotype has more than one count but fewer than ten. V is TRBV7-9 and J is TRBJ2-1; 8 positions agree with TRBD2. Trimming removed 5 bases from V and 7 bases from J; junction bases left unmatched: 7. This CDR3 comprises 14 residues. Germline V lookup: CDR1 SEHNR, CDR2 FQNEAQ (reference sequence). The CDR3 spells CASSPVGTRNEQFF. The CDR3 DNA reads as TGTGCCAGCAGCCCAGTGGGGACTAGGAATGAGCAGTTCTTC. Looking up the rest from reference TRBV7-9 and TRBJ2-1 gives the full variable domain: DTGVSQNPRHKITKRGQNVTFRCDPISEHNRLYWYRQTLGQGPEFLTYFQNEAQLEKSRLLSDRFSAERPKGSFSTLEIQRTEQGDSAMYLCASSPVGTRNEQFFGPGTRLTVL.